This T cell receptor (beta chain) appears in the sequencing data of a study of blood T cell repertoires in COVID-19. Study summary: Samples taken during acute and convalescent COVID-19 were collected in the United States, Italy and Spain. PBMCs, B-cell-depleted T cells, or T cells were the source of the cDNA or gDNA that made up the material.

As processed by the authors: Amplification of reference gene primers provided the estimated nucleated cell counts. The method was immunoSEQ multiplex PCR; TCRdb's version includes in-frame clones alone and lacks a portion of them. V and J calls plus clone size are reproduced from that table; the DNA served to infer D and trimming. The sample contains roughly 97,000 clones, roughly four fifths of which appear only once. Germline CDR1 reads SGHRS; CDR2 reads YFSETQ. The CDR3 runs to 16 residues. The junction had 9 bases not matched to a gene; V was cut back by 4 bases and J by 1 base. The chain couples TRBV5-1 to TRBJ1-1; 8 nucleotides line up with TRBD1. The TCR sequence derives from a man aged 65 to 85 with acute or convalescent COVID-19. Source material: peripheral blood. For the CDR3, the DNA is TGCGCCAGCAGCCGGCTGCAGGGGGCAGCGAACACTGAAGCTTTCTTT. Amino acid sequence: CASSRLQGAANTEAFF. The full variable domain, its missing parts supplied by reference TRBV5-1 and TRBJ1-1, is KAGVTQTPRYLIKTRGQQVTLSCSPISGHRSVSWYQQTPGQGLQFLFEYFSETQRNKGNFPGRFSGRQFSNSRSEMNVSTLELGDSALYLCASSRLQGAANTEAFFGQGTRLTVV.